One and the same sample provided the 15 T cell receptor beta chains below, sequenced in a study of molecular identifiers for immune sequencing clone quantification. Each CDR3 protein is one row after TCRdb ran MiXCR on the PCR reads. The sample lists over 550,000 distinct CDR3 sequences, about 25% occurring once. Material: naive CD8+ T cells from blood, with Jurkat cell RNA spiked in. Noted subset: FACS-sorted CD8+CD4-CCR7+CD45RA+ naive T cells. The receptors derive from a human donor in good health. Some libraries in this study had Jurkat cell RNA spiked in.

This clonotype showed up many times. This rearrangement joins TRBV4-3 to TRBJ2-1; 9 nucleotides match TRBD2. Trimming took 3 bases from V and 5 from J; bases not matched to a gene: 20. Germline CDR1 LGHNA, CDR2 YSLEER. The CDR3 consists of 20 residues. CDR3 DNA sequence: TGCGCCAGCAGCCACAACCCTGTGGGCGGGAGGGCCTCGGAGGACAATGAGCAGTTCTTC. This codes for CASSHNPVGGRASEDNEQFF.

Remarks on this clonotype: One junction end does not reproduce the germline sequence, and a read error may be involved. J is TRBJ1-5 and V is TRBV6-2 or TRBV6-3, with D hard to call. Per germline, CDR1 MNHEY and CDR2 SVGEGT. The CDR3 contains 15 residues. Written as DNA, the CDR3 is TGTGCCAGCAGTTACTCGGACGGAAGCAATCAGCCCCCGCATTTT. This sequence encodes CASSYSDGSNQPPHF.

The CDR3 DNA follows: TGCGCCAGCAGCCAACGGACAGGGTTTAGGGAGACCCAGTACTTC. This sequence encodes CASSQRTGFRETQYF. The J gene is TRBJ2-5, the V gene TRBV4-1; 8 positions match TRBD1. V was pared by 2 bases and J by 5 bases, with 7 bases of the junction left unmatched. The CDR3 has 15 residues. The germline V gene has CDR1 MGHRA and CDR2 YSYEKL.

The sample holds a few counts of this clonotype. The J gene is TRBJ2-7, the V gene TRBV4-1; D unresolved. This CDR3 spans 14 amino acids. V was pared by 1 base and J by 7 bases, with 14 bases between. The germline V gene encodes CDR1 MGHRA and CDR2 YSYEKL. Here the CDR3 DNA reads TGCGCCAGCAGCCAAGTAGTCCCCGGACGGGAGCAGTACTTC. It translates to CASSQVVPGREQYF.

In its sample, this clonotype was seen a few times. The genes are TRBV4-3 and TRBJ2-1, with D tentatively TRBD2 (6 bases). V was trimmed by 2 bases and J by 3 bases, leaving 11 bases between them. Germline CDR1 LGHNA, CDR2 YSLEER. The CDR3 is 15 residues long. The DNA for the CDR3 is TGCGCCAGCAGCCAAATGTCCGGGAGCTACAATGAGCAGTTCTTC. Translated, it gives CASSQMSGSYNEQFF.

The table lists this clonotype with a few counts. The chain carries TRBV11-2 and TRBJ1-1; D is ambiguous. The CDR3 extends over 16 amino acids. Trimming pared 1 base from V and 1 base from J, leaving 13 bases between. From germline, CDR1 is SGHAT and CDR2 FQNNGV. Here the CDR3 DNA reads TGTGCCAGCAGCTTAGGCGTGGGGAAAAGGAACACTGAAGCTTTCTTT. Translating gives CASSLGVGKRNTEAFF.

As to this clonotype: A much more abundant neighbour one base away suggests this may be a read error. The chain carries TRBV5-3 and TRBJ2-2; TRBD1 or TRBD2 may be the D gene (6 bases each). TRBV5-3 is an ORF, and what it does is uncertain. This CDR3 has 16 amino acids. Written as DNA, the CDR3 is TGTGCCAGCAGCTTGTTAGGGGGGCCGAACACCGGGGAGCAGTTTTTT. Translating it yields CASSLLGGPNTGEQFF.

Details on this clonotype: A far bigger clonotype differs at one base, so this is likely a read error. CDR3 in amino acids: CASSLETYERYF. CDR3 coding DNA: TGCGCCAGCAGCTTGGAAACCTACGAGCGGTACTTC. V is TRBV5-1 and J is TRBJ2-7; no clear D. Germline CDR1 SGHRS, CDR2 YFSETQ. This CDR3 comprises 12 residues.

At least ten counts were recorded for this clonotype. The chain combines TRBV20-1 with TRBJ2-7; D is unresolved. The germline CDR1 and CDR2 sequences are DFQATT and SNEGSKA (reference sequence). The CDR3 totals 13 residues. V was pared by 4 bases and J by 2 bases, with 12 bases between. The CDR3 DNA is TGCAGTGCTATCCCCTCTGCGACCTACGAGCAGTACTTC. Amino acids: CSAIPSATYEQYF.

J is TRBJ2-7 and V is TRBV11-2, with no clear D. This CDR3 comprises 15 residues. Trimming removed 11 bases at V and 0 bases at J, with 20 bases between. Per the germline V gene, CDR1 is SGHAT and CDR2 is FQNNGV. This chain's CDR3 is CARRALGLFSYEQYF. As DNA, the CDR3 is TGTGCCCGCCGCGCCCTCGGCCTCTTCTCCTACGAGCAGTACTTC.

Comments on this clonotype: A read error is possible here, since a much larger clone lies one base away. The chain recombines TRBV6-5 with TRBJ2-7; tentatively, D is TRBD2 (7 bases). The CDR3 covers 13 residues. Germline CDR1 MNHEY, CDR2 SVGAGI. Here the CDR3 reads CASRGPGDYDQYF. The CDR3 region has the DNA TGTGCCAGCCGAGGACCAGGGGACTACGACCAGTACTTC.

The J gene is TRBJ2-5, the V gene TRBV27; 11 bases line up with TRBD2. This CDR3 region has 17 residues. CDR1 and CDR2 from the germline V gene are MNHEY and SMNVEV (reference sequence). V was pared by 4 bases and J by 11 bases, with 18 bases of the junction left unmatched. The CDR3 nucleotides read TGTGCCAGCAGTTCTCGTGCAGGACTAGCGGGCTACAATGAGCAGTACTTC. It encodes CASSSRAGLAGYNEQYF.

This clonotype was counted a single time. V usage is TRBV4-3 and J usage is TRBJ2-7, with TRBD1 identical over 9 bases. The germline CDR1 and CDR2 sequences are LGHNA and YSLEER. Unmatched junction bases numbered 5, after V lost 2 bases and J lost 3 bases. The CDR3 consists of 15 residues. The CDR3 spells CASSQNDRGVYEQYF. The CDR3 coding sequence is TGCGCCAGCAGCCAAAACGACAGGGGGGTCTACGAGCAGTACTTC.

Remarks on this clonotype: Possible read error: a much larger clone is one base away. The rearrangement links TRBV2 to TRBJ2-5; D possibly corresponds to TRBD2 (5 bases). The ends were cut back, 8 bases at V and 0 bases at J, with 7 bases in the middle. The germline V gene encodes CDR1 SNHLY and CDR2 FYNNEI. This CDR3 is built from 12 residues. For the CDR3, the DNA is TGTGCCAGCCCGGACTACCAAGAGACCCAGTACTTC. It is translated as CASPDYQETQYF. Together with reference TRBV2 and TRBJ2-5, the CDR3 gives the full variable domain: EPEVTQTPSHQVTQMGQEVILRCVPISNHLYFYWYRQILGQKVEFLVSFYNNEISEKSEIFDDQFSVERPDGSNFTLKIRSTKLEDSAMYFCASPDYQETQYFGPGTRLLVL.

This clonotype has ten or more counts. The chain's CDR3 is CAWSQPSGYQPQHF. Here the CDR3 DNA reads TGTGCCTGGAGTCAGCCTTCGGGATATCAGCCCCAGCATTTT. This sequence joins TRBV30 and TRBJ1-5; D remains ambiguous. Germline V gene lookup returns CDR1 GTSNPN and CDR2 SVGIG (reference sequence). The CDR3 is made up of 14 amino acids. V lost 2 bases and J 5 bases, leaving 13 bases between the germline ends. Looking up the rest from reference TRBV30 and TRBJ1-5 gives the full variable domain: SQTIHQWPATLVQPVGSPLSLECTVEGTSNPNLYWYRQAAGRGLQLLFYSVGIGQISSEVPQNLSASRPQDRQFILSSKKLLLSDSGFYLCAWSQPSGYQPQHFGDGTRLSIL.